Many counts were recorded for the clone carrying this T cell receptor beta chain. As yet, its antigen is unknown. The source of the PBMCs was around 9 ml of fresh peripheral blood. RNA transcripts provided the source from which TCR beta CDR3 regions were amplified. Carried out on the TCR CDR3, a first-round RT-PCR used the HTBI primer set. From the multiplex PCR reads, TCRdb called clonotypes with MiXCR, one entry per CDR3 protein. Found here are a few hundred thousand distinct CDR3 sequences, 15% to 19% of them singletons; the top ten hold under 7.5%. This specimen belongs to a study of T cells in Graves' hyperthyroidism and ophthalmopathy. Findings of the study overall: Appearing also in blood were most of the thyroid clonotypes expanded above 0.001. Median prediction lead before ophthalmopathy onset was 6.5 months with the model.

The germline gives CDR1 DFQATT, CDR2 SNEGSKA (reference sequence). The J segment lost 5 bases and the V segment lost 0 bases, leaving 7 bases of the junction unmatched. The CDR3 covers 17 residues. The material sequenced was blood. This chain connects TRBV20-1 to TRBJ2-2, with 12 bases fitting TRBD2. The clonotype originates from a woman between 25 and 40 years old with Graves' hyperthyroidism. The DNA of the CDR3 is TGCAGTGCTAGAGATCGAGGTACTAGCGGGAGGACCGGGGAGCTGTTTTTT. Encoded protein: CSARDRGTSGRTGELFF.